This TCR beta chain is from a study of T-cell reconstitution after alpha-beta-depleted transplantation in children. Germline V CDR1 and CDR2: MDHEN, SYDVKM. The CDR3 contains 16 residues. V shed 4 bases and J shed 3 bases, with 16 bases lying between them. Unique molecular identifiers were incorporated into the prepared TCRbeta library. TCRdb redid the calling of the PCR reads with MiXCR, one entry per CDR3 protein. Of about 500,000 distinct CDR3 sequences listed, approximately 29% are singletons. The chain links TRBV28 to TRBJ1-3, with TRBD1 as a possible D gene (6 bases). Here the sequenced sample was PBMCs from the stem cell graft donor, taken from the stem cell graft. The source of this sequence is a human donor who donated a stem cell graft to a child with aplastic anemia. CDR3 loop: CASSSGTPGLGNTIYF. CDR3 nucleotide sequence: TGTGCCAGCAGTTCCGGGACACCTGGACTTGGAAACACCATATATTTT.